What follows are 10 T cell receptor beta chains derived from one specimen sequenced in a study of T cells in Graves' hyperthyroidism and ophthalmopathy. The source material, RNA transcripts, was used to amplify TCR beta CDR3 regions. The HTBI primer set was used in a first-round RT-PCR of the TCR CDR3. TCRdb re-analysed the multiplex PCR reads in MiXCR, keeping a single row per CDR3 protein. The sample includes hundreds of thousands of distinct CDR3 sequences, about 15% of them seen just once. What was sequenced was blood. These receptors all come from a man aged 18-30 years with Graves' ophthalmopathy.

This clonotype was observed at least ten times. V usage is TRBV6-1 and J usage is TRBJ2-3; possibly TRBD2 for D (5 bases). The CDR3 length is 18 residues. Germline V lookup: CDR1 MNHNS, CDR2 SASEGT. V lost 2 bases to trimming and J lost 0 bases, with 18 bases between them. The CDR3 here is CASSELPPGYPSTDTQYF. The CDR3 nucleotides read TGTGCCAGCAGTGAACTTCCACCGGGGTACCCCAGCACAGATACGCAGTATTTT.

This clonotype was recorded many times. The chain recombines TRBV7-9 with TRBJ2-7; D is unresolved. The CDR3 contains 13 residues. V gave up 8 bases and J gave up 3 bases, with 14 bases separating them. Germline-derived CDR1 and CDR2 are SEHNR and FQNEAQ (reference sequence). CDR3 residues: CASSLDTVYEQYF. The CDR3 DNA follows: TGTGCCAGCTCCCTGGATACGGTCTACGAGCAGTACTTC.

The table lists this clonotype with many counts. The gene calls are TRBV11-3 and TRBJ1-2; D is ambiguous. With 5 bases removed from V and 4 bases from J, the gap between germline ends came to 20 bases. The CDR3 contains 16 residues. Germline loops: CDR1 SGHNT, CDR2 YENEEA. CDR3 DNA: TGTGCCAGCAGCCGGCCAGGAGGCAGTGGACTCTATGGCTACACCTTC. It is translated as CASSRPGGSGLYGYTF. Looking up the rest from reference TRBV11-3 and TRBJ1-2 gives the full variable domain: EAGVVQSPRYKIIEKKQPVAFWCNPISGHNTLYWYLQNLGQGPELLIRYENEEAVDDSQLPKDRFSAERLKGVDSTLKIQPAELGDSAVYLCASSRPGGSGLYGYTFGSGTRLTVV.

There are many counts of this clonotype. The chain recombines TRBV29-1 with TRBJ2-1; D perhaps matches TRBD2 (5 bases). Per the germline V gene, CDR1 is SQVTM and CDR2 is ANQGSEA. The V end was cut by 7 bases, the J end by 1 base, with 11 bases between. This CDR3 spans 13 amino acids. The CDR3 sequence: CSGNRGSYNEQFF. CDR3 bases: TGCAGCGGGAACCGGGGATCCTACAATGAGCAGTTCTTC.

This clonotype has at least ten counts. V and J are TRBV2 and TRBJ2-2; 11 bases map to TRBD2. Germline CDR1 and CDR2: SNHLY and FYNNEI. This CDR3 is built from 17 residues. V was clipped by 3 bases and J by 7 bases; unmatched bases: 10. CDR3 amino acids: CASSDPGTSGGNGELFF. The DNA for the CDR3 is TGTGCCAGCAGTGACCCCGGGACTAGCGGAGGGAACGGGGAGCTGTTTTTT.

This clonotype was seen at least ten times. The chain is built from TRBV6-9 and TRBJ1-5; possible D gene TRBD1, 6 bases. With 0 bases removed from V and 3 bases from J, the gap between germline ends came to 9 bases. This CDR3 is 15 amino acids long. Germline CDR1 is MNHGY and CDR2 is SVAAGI. CDR3 region: CASSYSNRDNQPQHF. CDR3 in DNA: TGTGCCAGCAGTTATTCGAACAGGGACAATCAGCCCCAGCATTTT.

This clonotype was counted between two and nine times. The rearrangement joins TRBV5-1 to TRBJ1-5; 10 bases fit TRBD1. This CDR3 is 14 amino acids long. Germline values: CDR1 SGHRS, CDR2 YFSETQ. J gave up 7 bases and V 4 bases, and 5 bases lay outside the gene matches. As DNA, the CDR3 is TGCGCCAGCAGCAAGACAGGGGGCTTGCAGCCCCAGCATTTT. Its protein is CASSKTGGLQPQHF.

Ten or more counts support this clonotype. The gene calls are TRBV30 and TRBJ1-1; tentative D call: TRBD1 (5 bases). V lost 5 bases and J lost 0, with 13 bases in between. The CDR3 is made up of 14 amino acids. CDR1 is GTSNPN, CDR2 SVGIG, per germline (reference sequence). CDR3 region: CAWGPGIMNTEAFF. DNA for the CDR3: TGTGCCTGGGGACCAGGGATAATGAACACTGAAGCTTTCTTT. The complete variable domain, with remaining parts taken from reference TRBV30 and TRBJ1-1, reads SQTIHQWPATLVQPVGSPLSLECTVEGTSNPNLYWYRQAAGRGLQLLFYSVGIGQISSEVPQNLSASRPQDRQFILSSKKLLLSDSGFYLCAWGPGIMNTEAFFGQGTRLTVV.

This clonotype was counted many times. J is TRBJ1-2 and V is TRBV7-2, with TRBD1 matching 7 bases. Germline values: CDR1 SGHTA, CDR2 FQGNSA. V lost 3 bases, J lost 8 bases, and 3 bases stayed unmatched. The CDR3 runs to 12 residues. The CDR3 sequence is CASSFGQEGYTF. For the CDR3, the DNA is TGTGCCAGCAGCTTCGGACAGGAGGGCTACACCTTC.

This clonotype was detected ten times or more. The chain combines TRBV20-1 with TRBJ2-4; D remains ambiguous. The V gene lost 3 bases and the J gene lost 0 bases, with 15 bases spanning the gap. Germline V gives CDR1 DFQATT, CDR2 SNEGSKA (reference sequence). The CDR3 runs 16 residues. CDR3 sequence (DNA): TGCAGTGCTAGTAATCTGGCTGAGCTAGCCAAAAACATTCAGTACTTC. Translated, it gives CSASNLAELAKNIQYF.